The sequence of this T cell receptor (beta chain) was determined in a study of blood T cell repertoires in COVID-19. Study-wide context: From the United States, Italy and Spain came samples of acute and convalescent COVID-19. PBMCs, B-cell-depleted T cells, or T cells were the source of the cDNA or gDNA that made up the material.

Authors' processing steps: Estimation of nucleated cell counts was performed using reference gene primer amplification. Sequenced by immunoSEQ multiplex PCR; TCRdb stores in-frame clones only, minus some. V and J calls and clone size are as listed in that table; D and trimming were resolved from the DNA. In the table there are about 30,000 clones, roughly 89% of which are singletons. Germline-derived CDR1 and CDR2 are SGHNT and YENEEA. There are 14 residues in the CDR3. Trimming stripped 5 bases from V and 2 bases from J, with 12 bases between. V usage is TRBV11-3 and J usage is TRBJ2-5; D perhaps matches TRBD1 (6 bases). The source material was peripheral blood. This TCR was recovered from a man older than 75 with acute or convalescent COVID-19. CDR3 region: CASSPRGWQETQYF. The CDR3 region has the DNA TGTGCCAGCAGCCCCAGGGGTTGGCAAGAGACCCAGTACTTC.